This record looks at one T cell receptor beta chain sequence and its context. The data stem from a study of OX40 agonist ivuxolimab in advanced cancers. Repertoires were generated with immunoSEQ multiplex PCR, while TCRdb's copy carries only in-frame clones and drops some. The data contain tens of thousands of clones, approximately 91% of them singletons. V was pared by 8 bases and J by 2 bases, with 5 bases between. This CDR3 is built from 11 residues. From germline, CDR1 is MNHNY and CDR2 SVGAGI (reference sequence). The source was CD4+ or CD8+ T cells sorted from blood, collected in a trial of the OX40 agonist ivuxolimab. The TCR was taken from an adult with an advanced solid tumor such as melanoma, head and neck, liver or kidney cancer. This chain links TRBV6-6 with TRBJ2-3; no reliable D call. In nucleotides, the CDR3 is TGTGCCAGCGGGCCCACAGATACGCAGTATTTT. Encoded protein: CASGPTDTQYF.